This is a list of T cell receptor beta chains from one sample in a study of cytomegalovirus exposure and HLA in healthy donors. The method was immunoSEQ multiplex PCR; TCRdb's version includes in-frame clones alone and lacks a portion of them. The data hold roughly 60,000 clones, with more than 90% observed a single time. Sequenced: PBMCs. The receptors derive from a man younger than 35 in good health and CMV-seronegative. Both conserved end residues are part of each CDR3.

>TRBJ2-5|TRBV5-1
CASGIQGGREKTQYF
>TRBJ1-3|TRBV19
CASSIPPGSRPRNTIYF
>TRBJ2-5|TRBV2
CASRDPGTSGRETQYF
>TRBJ1-1|TRBV5-6
CASSLGRRYTEAFF
>TRBJ1-1|TRBV27
CASSSRDSVTEAFF
>TRBJ2-5|TRBV19
CASSLLWTGQETQYF
>TRBJ2-7|TRBV7-9
CASSLVLGGVFYEQYF
>TRBJ2-5|TRBV6-6
CASSSRVGLETQYF
>TRBJ2-7|TRBV28
CASSLAQRVAGEQYF
>TRBJ2-1|TRBV4-1
CASSQVDMGLAGGSEQFF
>TRBJ2-1|TRBV29-1
CSVAGLHNEQFF
>TRBJ2-4|TRBV30
CAWSSVGTGRSVQYF
>TRBJ2-1|TRBV29-1
CSVGGGEQFF
>TRBJ2-3|TRBV5-1
CASSNERGTDTQYF
>TRBJ2-7|TRBV28
CASSTRHHSYEQYF
>TRBJ1-5|TRBV6-1
CASSEGGVWNQPQHF
>TRBJ2-7|TRBV4-1
CASSQAQGLEQYF
>TRBJ2-1|TRBV27
CASSLKRTTYNEQFF
>TRBJ2-2|TRBV5-1
CASSLAGAGTGELFF
>TRBJ2-1|TRBV7-9
CASSLVVGTSSSSYNEQFF
>TRBJ2-1|TRBV7-2
CASSLVSGDNEQFF